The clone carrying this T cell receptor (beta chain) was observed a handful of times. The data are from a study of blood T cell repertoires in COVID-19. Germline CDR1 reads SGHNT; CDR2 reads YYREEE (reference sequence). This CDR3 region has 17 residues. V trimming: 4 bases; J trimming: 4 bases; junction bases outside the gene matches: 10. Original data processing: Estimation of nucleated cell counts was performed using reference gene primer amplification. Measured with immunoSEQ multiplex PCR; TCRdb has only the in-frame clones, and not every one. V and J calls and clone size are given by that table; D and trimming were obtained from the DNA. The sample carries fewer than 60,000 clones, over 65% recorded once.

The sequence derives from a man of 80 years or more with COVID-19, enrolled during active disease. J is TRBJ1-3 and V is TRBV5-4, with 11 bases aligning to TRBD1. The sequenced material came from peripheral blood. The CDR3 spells CASSPAGQGAQGNTIYF. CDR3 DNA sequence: TGTGCCAGCAGCCCTGCCGGACAGGGGGCACAAGGAAACACCATATATTTT.